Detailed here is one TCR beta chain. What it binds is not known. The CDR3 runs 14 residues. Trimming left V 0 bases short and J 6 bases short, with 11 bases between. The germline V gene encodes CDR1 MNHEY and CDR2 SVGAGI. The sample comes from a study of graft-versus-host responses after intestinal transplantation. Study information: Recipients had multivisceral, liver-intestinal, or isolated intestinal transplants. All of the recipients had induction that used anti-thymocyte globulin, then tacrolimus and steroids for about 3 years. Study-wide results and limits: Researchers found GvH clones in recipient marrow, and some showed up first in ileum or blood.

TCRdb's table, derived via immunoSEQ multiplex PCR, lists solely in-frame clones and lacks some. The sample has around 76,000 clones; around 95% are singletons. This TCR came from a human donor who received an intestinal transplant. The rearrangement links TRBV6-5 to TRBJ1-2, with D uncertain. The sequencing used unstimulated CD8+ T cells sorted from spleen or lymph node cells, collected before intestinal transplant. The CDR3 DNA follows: TGTGCCAGCAGTTACTCGGGATGGGAGGATGGCTACACCTTC. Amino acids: CASSYSGWEDGYTF.